This T cell receptor (beta chain) emerged from a study of beta chain features in type 1 diabetes. Overall study results and limits: Moderate but significant shortening of TCRB CDR3s was recorded in all four CD4+ subsets from Type 1 diabetes patients.

The authors reverse transcribed all of the isolated RNA, so sequencing captured expressed TCRB transcripts. The data were produced by immunoSEQ multiplex PCR, yet TCRdb's version contains in-frame clones alone and is incomplete. The sample holds around 41,000 clones, approximately 60% seen once. As for this clone: Its matching antigen is unknown.

Germline V gene lookup returns CDR1 SGHTA and CDR2 FQGNSA. The CDR3 spans 16 residues. Trimming cost V 5 bases and J 2 bases; bases outside gene matches: 6. The sequence was collected from a man younger than 45 with type 1 diabetes. Some clones in this sample may be carry-over from other donors' samples. Material: Tregs from blood. The V and J genes are TRBV7-2 and TRBJ1-2; 12 bases line up with TRBD1. The CDR3, as DNA: TGTGCCAGCAGCCCTCCGGGGACAGGGGGCAACTATGGCTACACCTTC. Translation gives CASSPPGTGGNYGYTF.